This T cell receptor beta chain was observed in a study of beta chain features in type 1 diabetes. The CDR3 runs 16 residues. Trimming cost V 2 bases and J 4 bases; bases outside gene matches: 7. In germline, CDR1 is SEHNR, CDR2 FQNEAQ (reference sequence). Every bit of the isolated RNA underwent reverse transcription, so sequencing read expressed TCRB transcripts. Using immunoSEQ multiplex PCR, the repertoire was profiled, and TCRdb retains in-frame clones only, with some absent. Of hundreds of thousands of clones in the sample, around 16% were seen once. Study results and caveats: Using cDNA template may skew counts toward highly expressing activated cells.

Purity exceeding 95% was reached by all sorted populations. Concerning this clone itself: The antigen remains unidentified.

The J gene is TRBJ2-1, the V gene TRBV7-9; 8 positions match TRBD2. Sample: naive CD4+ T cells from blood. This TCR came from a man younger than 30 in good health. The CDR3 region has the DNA TGTGCCAGCAGCTTAACCCGCTTAGCGGGATACAATGAGCAGTTCTTC. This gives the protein CASSLTRLAGYNEQFF.